This is a list of T cell receptor beta chains from one sample in a study of cytomegalovirus exposure and HLA in healthy donors. The data were produced by immunoSEQ multiplex PCR, yet TCRdb's version contains in-frame clones alone and is incomplete. The sample includes 60,000 to 70,000 clones, roughly 79% of them seen just once. Sequenced material: PBMCs. Every receptor here comes from a man over 45 in good health and CMV-seronegative. Both conserved end residues are part of each CDR3. A D gene is named only where the DNA matches it firmly. The size entry is marked missing in some rows and otherwise reads once, few, many or a size class.

J gene	D gene	V gene	clone size	CDR3 protein	CDR3 DNA
TRBJ2-1	TRBD1	TRBV28	.	CASNLGDRDYNEQFF	TGTGCCAGCAACTTAGGGGACAGAGACTACAATGAGCAGTTCTTC
TRBJ1-6	.	TRBV4-1	.	CASSQEGGHRNSPLHF	TGCGCCAGCAGCCAAGAGGGAGGGCACCGTAATTCACCCCTCCACTTT
TRBJ2-5	.	TRBV18	once	CASSPQLDREGTQYF	TGTGCCAGCTCACCACAACTTGACCGCGAGGGGACCCAGTACTTC
TRBJ2-3	.	TRBV25-1	.	CASSEIHRGTLDTQYF	TGTGCCAGCAGTGAAATTCATCGGGGGACTTTAGATACGCAGTATTTT
TRBJ2-1	.	TRBV9	.	CASSGISGFNEQFF	TGTGCCAGCAGCGGCATTAGCGGTTTCAATGAGCAGTTCTTC
TRBJ2-1	TRBD2	TRBV27	.	CASSFTSGAYNEQFF	TGTGCCAGCAGTTTTACTAGCGGGGCCTACAATGAGCAGTTCTTC
TRBJ1-2	.	TRBV13	.	CASSLGPRQGDYGYTF	TGTGCCAGCAGCTTAGGCCCTCGTCAGGGTGACTATGGCTACACCTTC
TRBJ2-7	TRBD1	TRBV6-1	.	CASTQGTANGYEQYF	TGTGCCAGCACCCAGGGGACAGCAAATGGCTACGAGCAGTACTTC
TRBJ1-1	.	TRBV27	.	CASSYRGGTEAFF	TGTGCCAGCAGTTATAGGGGTGGCACTGAAGCTTTCTTT
TRBJ2-2	.	TRBV7-2	.	CASSRVQGMIAGELFF	TGTGCCAGCAGCCGAGTCCAGGGGATGATAGCCGGGGAGCTGTTTTTT
TRBJ1-4	TRBD1	TRBV28	.	CASSLGGTGQKLFF	TGTGCCAGCAGCCTAGGGGGGACAGGGCAAAAACTGTTTTTT
TRBJ1-1	.	TRBV6-1	.	CASRGQDRLLTEAFF	TGTGCCAGCAGAGGCCAGGACAGACTACTCACTGAAGCTTTCTTT
TRBJ1-4	TRBD1	TRBV28	.	CASSFGQGGEKLFF	TGTGCCAGCAGTTTCGGACAGGGTGGTGAAAAACTGTTTTTT
TRBJ1-5	.	TRBV2	.	CASSPRTRRNQPQHF	TGTGCCAGCAGTCCCCGGACACGTCGCAATCAGCCCCAGCATTTT
TRBJ2-1	TRBD2	TRBV7-9	.	CASSFSSLSGRRDNEQFF	TGTGCCAGCAGTTTTAGTTCCCTCAGCGGGAGGAGAGACAATGAGCAGTTCTTC
TRBJ1-6	TRBD1	TRBV13	.	CASSFRGRGNSPLHF	TGTGCCAGCAGCTTTAGGGGGCGCGGGAATTCACCCCTCCACTTT
TRBJ1-5	.	TRBV6-1	once	CASSAEVSNQPQHF	TGTGCCAGCAGTGCCGAGGTGAGCAATCAGCCCCAGCATTTT
TRBJ2-5	.	TRBV25-1	.	CASSEWGGRETQYF	TGTGCCAGCAGTGAATGGGGGGGGCGAGAGACCCAGTACTTC
TRBJ1-1	.	TRBV29-1	.	CSGDSMNTEAFF	TGCAGCGGAGACAGTATGAACACTGAAGCTTTCTTT
TRBJ2-5	TRBD2	TRBV5-1	.	CASSTGTSGIQETQYF	TGCGCCAGCAGCACGGGGACTAGCGGGATTCAAGAGACCCAGTACTTC
TRBJ1-4	.	TRBV5-1	few	CASSLPSGTTNEKLFF	TGCGCCAGCAGCTTGCCATCCGGGACAACTAATGAAAAACTGTTTTTT
TRBJ1-4	.	TRBV29-1	.	CSVRTGTTNEKLFF	TGCAGCGTCCGTACAGGGACAACTAATGAAAAACTGTTTTTT
TRBJ1-1	.	TRBV7-9	.	CASSLYTEAFF	TGTGCCAGCAGCTTATATACTGAAGCTTTCTTT
TRBJ2-1	.	TRBV6-5	few	CASSPVTGAVNEQFF	TGTGCCAGCAGCCCAGTTACAGGTGCAGTCAATGAGCAGTTCTTC
TRBJ2-7	TRBD2	TRBV7-9	.	CASSASLAGSSYEQYF	TGTGCCAGCAGCGCAAGTCTAGCGGGGAGCTCCTACGAGCAGTACTTC
TRBJ2-2	.	TRBV29-1	.	CSVDRRSNTGELFF	TGCAGCGTTGATCGCCGGTCGAACACCGGGGAGCTGTTTTTT
TRBJ2-2	.	TRBV5-1	.	CASSRTRGGEAGELFF	TGCGCCAGCAGCCGGACCCGGGGAGGTGAGGCCGGGGAGCTGTTTTTT
TRBJ2-5	TRBD2	TRBV7-6	few	CASSYLAGGETQYF	TGTGCCAGCAGCTACTTAGCGGGAGGAGAGACCCAGTACTTC